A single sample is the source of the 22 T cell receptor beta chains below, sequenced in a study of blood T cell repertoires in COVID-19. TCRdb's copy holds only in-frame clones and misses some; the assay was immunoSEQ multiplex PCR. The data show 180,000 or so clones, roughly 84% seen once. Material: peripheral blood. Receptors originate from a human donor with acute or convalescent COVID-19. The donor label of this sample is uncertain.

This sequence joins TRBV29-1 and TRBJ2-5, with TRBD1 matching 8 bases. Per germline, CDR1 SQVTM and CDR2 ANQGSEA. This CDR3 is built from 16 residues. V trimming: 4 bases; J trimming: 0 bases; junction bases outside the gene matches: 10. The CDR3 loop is CSVGGTRTGNQETQYF. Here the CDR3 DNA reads TGCAGCGTTGGTGGGACAAGGACAGGGAACCAAGAGACCCAGTACTTC.

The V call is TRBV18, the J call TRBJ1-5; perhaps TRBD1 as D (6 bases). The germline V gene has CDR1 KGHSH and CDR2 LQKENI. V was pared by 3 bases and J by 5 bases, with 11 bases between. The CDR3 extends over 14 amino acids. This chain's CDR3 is CASSPDRGYQPQHF. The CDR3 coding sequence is TGTGCCAGCTCACCGGATAGGGGGTATCAGCCCCAGCATTTT.

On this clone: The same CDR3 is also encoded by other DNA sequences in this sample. Written as DNA, the CDR3 is TGCGCCAGCAGCTTGGGACTAGCGGGAAACACCGGGGAGCTGTTTTTT. Its protein product is CASSLGLAGNTGELFF. The rearrangement links TRBV5-1 to TRBJ2-2; 11 nucleotides line up with TRBD2. This CDR3 is 16 amino acids long. J lost 2 bases, V lost 0 bases, and 0 bases had no gene match. Germline assignment: CDR1 SGHRS and CDR2 YFSETQ. The variable domain in full, with the rest retrieved from reference TRBV5-1 and TRBJ2-2, is KAGVTQTPRYLIKTRGQQVTLSCSPISGHRSVSWYQQTPGQGLQFLFEYFSETQRNKGNFPGRFSGRQFSNSRSEMNVSTLELGDSALYLCASSLGLAGNTGELFFGEGSRLTVL.

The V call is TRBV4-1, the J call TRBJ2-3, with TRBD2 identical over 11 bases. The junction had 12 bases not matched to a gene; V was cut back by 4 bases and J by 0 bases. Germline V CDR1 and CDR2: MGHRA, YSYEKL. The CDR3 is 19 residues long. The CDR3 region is CASSPPRGLAAPSTDTQYF. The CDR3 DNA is TGCGCCAGCAGCCCCCCTAGGGGACTAGCGGCCCCGAGCACAGATACGCAGTATTTT.

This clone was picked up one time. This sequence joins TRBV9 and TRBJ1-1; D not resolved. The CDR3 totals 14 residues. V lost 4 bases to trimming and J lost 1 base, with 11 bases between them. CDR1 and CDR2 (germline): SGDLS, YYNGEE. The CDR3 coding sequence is TGTGCCAGCAGCATCGTCGGTTCGAACACTGAAGCTTTCTTT. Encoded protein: CASSIVGSNTEAFF.

The CDR3 nucleotides read TGTGCCAGCAGCTTAGGGACAGGGAAATACGAGCAGTACTTC. This sequence encodes CASSLGTGKYEQYF. The chain couples TRBV7-2 to TRBJ2-7; 8 positions agree with TRBD1. The CDR3 extends over 14 amino acids. Germline V lookup: CDR1 SGHTA, CDR2 FQGNSA. Germline trimming cut 1 base from V and 4 bases from J; bases unmatched to any gene: 3. Full variable domain (missing parts from reference TRBV7-2 and TRBJ2-7): GAGVSQSPSNKVTEKGKDVELRCDPISGHTALYWYRQSLGQGLEFLIYFQGNSAPDKSGLPSDRFSAERTGGSVSTLTIQRTQQEDSAVYLCASSLGTGKYEQYFGPGTRLTVT.

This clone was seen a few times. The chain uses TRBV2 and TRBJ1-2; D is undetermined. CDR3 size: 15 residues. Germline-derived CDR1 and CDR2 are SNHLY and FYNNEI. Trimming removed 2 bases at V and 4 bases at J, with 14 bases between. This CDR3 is CASSERVFQSYGYTF. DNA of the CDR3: TGTGCCAGCAGTGAACGGGTATTTCAGAGCTATGGCTACACCTTC.

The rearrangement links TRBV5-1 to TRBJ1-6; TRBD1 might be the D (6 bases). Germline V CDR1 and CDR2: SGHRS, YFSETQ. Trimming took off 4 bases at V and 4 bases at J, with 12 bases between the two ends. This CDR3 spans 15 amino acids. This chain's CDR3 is CASSNKGEYNSPLHF. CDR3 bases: TGCGCCAGCAGCAATAAGGGGGAGTATAATTCACCCCTCCACTTT. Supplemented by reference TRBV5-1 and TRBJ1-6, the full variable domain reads KAGVTQTPRYLIKTRGQQVTLSCSPISGHRSVSWYQQTPGQGLQFLFEYFSETQRNKGNFPGRFSGRQFSNSRSEMNVSTLELGDSALYLCASSNKGEYNSPLHFGNGTRLTVT.

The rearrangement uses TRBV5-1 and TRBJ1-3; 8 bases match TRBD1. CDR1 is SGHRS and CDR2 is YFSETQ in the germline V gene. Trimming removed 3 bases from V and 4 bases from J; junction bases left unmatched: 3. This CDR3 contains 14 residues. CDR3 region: CASSSGQGGNTIYF. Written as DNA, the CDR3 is TGCGCCAGCAGCTCCGGACAGGGAGGAAACACCATATATTTT.

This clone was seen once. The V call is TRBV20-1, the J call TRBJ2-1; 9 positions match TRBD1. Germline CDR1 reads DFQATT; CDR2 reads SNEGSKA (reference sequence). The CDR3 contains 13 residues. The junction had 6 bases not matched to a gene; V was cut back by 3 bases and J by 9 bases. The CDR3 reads CSASGTGWSEQFF. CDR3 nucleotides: TGCAGTGCTAGTGGGACAGGGTGGAGTGAGCAGTTCTTC.

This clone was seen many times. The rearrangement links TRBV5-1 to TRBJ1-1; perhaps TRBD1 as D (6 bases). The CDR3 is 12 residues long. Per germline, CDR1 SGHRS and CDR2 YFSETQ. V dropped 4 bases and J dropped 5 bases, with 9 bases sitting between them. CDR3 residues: CASSRGGTEAFF. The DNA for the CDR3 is TGCGCCAGCAGCAGGGGGGGAACTGAAGCTTTCTTT.

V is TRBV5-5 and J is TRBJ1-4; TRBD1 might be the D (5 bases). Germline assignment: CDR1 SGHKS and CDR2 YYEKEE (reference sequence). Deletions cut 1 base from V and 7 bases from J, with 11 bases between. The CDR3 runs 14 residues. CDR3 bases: TGTGCCAGCAGCTTGTCAGGGCGGGGTGAAAAACTGTTTTTT. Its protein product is CASSLSGRGEKLFF. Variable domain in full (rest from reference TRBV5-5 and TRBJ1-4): DAGVTQSPTHLIKTRGQQVTLRCSPISGHKSVSWYQQVLGQGPQFIFQYYEKEERGRGNFPDRFSARQFPNYSSELNVNALLLGDSALYLCASSLSGRGEKLFFGSGTQLSVL.

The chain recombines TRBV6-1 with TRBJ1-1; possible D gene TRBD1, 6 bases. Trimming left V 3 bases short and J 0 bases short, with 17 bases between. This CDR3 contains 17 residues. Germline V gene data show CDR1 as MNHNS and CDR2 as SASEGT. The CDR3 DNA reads TGTGCCAGCAGTGACCTCAGAGGGGGAATTTTGAACACTGAAGCTTTCTTT. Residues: CASSDLRGGILNTEAFF.

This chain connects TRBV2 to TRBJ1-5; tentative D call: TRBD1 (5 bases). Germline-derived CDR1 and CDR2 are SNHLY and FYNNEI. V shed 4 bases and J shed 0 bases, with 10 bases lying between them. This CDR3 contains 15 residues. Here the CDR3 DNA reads TGTGCCAGCAGTGTAAGGGGTCGTAGCAATCAGCCCCAGCATTTT. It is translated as CASSVRGRSNQPQHF.

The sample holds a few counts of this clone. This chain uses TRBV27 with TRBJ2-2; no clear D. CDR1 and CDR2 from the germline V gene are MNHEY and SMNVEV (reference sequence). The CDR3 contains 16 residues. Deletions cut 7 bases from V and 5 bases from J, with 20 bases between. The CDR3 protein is CASTPDPRSWTGELFF. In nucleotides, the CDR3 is TGTGCCAGCACCCCAGACCCCCGGAGTTGGACCGGGGAGCTGTTTTTT.

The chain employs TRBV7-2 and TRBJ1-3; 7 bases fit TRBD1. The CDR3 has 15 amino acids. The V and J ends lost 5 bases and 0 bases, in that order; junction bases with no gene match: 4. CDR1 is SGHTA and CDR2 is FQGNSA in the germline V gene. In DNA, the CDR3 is TGTGCCAGCAGCCCGACAGGGCTCTCTGGAAACACCATATATTTT. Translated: CASSPTGLSGNTIYF.

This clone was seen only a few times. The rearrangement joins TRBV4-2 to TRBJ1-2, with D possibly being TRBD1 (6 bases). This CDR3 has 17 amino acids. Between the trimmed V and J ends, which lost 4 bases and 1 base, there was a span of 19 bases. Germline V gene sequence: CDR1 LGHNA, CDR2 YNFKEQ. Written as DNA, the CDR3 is TGTGCCAGCAGCCCGACCCTCGCAGGGGCTCTTAACTATGGCTACACCTTC. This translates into CASSPTLAGALNYGYTF.

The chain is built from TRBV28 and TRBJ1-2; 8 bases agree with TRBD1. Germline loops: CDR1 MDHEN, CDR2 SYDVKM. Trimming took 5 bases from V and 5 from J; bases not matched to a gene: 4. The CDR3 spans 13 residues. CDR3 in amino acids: CASSPWTGYGYTF. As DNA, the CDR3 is TGTGCCAGCAGTCCCTGGACAGGGTATGGCTACACCTTC.

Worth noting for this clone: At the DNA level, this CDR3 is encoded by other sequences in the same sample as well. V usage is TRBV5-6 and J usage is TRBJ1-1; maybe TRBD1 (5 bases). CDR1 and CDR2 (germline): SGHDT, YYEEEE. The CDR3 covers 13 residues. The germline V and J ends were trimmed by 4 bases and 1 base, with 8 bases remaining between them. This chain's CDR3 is CASSGDRNTEAFF. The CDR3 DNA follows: TGTGCCAGCAGCGGTGACAGGAACACTGAAGCTTTCTTT. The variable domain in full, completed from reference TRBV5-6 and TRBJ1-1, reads DAGVTQSPTHLIKTRGQQVTLRCSPKSGHDTVSWYQQALGQGPQFIFQYYEEEERQRGNFPDRFSGHQFPNYSSELNVNALLLGDSALYLCASSGDRNTEAFFGQGTRLTVV.

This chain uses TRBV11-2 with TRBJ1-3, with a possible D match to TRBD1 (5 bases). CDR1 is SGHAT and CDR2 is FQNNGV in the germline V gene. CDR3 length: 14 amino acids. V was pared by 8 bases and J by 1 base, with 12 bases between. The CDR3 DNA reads TGTGCCAGCGACCGGGGGGTATCTGGAAACACCATATATTTT. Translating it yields CASDRGVSGNTIYF. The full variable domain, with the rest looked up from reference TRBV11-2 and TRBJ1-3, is EAGVAQSPRYKIIEKRQSVAFWCNPISGHATLYWYQQILGQGPKLLIQFQNNGVVDDSQLPKDRFSAERLKGVDSTLKIQPAKLEDSAVYLCASDRGVSGNTIYFGEGSWLTVV.

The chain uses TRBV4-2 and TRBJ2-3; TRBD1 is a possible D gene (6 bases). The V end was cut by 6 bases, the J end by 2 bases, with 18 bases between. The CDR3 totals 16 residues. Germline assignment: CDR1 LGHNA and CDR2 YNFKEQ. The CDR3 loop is CASRLSTGWSTDTQYF. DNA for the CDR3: TGTGCCAGCAGACTATCAACAGGGTGGTCCACAGATACGCAGTATTTT.

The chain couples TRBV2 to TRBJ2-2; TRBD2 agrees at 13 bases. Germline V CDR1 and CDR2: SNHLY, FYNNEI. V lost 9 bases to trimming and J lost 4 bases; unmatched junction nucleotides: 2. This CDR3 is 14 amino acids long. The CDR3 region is CASRLAGGTGELFF. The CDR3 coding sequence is TGTGCCAGTAGACTAGCGGGAGGCACCGGGGAGCTGTTTTTT.